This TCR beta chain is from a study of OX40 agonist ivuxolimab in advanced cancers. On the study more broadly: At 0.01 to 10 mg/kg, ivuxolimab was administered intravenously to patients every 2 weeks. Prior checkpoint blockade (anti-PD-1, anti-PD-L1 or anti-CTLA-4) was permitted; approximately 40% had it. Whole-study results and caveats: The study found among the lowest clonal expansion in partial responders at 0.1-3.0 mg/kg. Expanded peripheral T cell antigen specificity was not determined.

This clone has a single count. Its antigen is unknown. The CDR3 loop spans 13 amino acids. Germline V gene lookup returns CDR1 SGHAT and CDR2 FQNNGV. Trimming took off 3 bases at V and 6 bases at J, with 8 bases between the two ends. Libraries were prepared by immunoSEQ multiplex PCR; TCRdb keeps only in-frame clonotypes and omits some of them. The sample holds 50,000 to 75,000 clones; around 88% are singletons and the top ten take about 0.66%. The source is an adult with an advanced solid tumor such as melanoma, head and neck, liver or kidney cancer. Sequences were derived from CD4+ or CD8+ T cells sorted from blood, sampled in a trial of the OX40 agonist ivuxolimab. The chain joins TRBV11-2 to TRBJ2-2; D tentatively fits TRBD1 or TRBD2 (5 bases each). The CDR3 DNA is TGTGCCAGCAGCTTGAGAGGGGCCGGGGAGCTGTTTTTT. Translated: CASSLRGAGELFF.